This TCR beta chain was identified in a study of regulatory T cells in long-lasting Graves disease. This sample's time point: newly diagnosed GD, antithyroid drugs for less than 3 months. From RNA extracted from PBMCs, the TCR library was made. Around 10 milliliters of peripheral blood were drawn into EDTA tubes. This clonotype was seen at least ten times. What it binds is unknown. Whole-study results and caveats: Researchers examined only peripheral blood and not thyroid tissue.

The authors built TCR beta libraries using iRepertoire HTBI primers and Arm-PCR of CDR3 regions. MiXCR, applied by TCRdb to the multiplex PCR reads, yields one record per CDR3 protein. The table includes 500,000 or so distinct CDR3 sequences, around 16% detected once. Separately, the same data were catalogued under a study of T cells in Graves' hyperthyroidism and ophthalmopathy.

The source of this sequence is a woman aged 35-65 years with Graves disease. The sample here was peripheral blood mononuclear cells (PBMCs), taken at new diagnosis, from a patient treated with antithyroid drugs.

CDR3 sequence (DNA): TGTGCCAGCGGGTACAACAGGGTTGAGCAGTTCTTC. Its protein product is CASGYNRVEQFF. The V call is TRBV12-3 or TRBV12-4, the J call TRBJ2-1, with D perhaps matching TRBD1 (6 bases). Trimming cost V 8 bases and J 9 bases, with 14 bases left between them. The CDR3 contains 12 residues.